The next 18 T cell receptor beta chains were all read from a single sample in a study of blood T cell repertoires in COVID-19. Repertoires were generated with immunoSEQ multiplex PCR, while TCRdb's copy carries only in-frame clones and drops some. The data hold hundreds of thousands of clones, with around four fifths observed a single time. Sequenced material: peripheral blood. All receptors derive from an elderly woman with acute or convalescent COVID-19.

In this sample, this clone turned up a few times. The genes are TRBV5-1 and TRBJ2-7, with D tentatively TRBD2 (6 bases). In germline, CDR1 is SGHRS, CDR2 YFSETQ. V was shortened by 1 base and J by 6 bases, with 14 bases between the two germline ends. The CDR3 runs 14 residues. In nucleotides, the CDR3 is TGCGCCAGCAGCTTGCCCGGGAGCAGCGGCGAGCAGTACTTC. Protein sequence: CASSLPGSSGEQYF.

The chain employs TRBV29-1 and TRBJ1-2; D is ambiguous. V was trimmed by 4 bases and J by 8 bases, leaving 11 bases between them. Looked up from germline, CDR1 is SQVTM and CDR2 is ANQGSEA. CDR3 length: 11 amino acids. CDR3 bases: TGCAGCGTTGGGGAAGGAGGCGGCTACACCTTC. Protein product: CSVGEGGGYTF. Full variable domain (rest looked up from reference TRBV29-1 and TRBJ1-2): SAVISQKPSRDICQRGTSLTIQCQVDSQVTMMFWYRQQPGQSLTLIATANQGSEATYESGFVIDKFPISRPNLTFSTLTVSNMSPEDSSIYLCSVGEGGGYTFGSGTRLTVV.

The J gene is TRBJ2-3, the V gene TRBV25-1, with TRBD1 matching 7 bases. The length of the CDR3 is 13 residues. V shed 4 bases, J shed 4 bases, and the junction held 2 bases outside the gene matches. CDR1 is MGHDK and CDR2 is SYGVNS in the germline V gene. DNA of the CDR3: TGTGCCAGCAGTGGACAGGGACCAGATACGCAGTATTTT. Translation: CASSGQGPDTQYF.

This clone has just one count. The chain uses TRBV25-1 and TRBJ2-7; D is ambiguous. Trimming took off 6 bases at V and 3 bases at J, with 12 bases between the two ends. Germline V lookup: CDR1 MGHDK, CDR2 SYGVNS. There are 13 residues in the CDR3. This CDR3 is CASRASGNYEQYF. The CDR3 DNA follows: TGTGCCAGCAGAGCTTCAGGTAACTACGAGCAGTACTTC.

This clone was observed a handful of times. CDR3 sequence: CASRETGQNTEAFF. The CDR3 nucleotides read TGTGCCAGCCGCGAGACAGGACAGAACACTGAAGCTTTCTTT. The rearrangement joins TRBV6-5 to TRBJ1-1, with D perhaps matching TRBD1 (6 bases). V was trimmed by 8 bases and J by 1 base, leaving 14 bases between them. The CDR3 has 14 amino acids. Germline V gives CDR1 MNHEY, CDR2 SVGAGI.

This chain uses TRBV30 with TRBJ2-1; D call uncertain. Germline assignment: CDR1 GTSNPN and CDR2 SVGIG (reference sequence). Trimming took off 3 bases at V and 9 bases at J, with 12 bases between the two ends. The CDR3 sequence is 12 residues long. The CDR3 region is CAWSLEFSEQFF. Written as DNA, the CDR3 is TGTGCCTGGAGCCTAGAGTTCTCTGAGCAGTTCTTC.

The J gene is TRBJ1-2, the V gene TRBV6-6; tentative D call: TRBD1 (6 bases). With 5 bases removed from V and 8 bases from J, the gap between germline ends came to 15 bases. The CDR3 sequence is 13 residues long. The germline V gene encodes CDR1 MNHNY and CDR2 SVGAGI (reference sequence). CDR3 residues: CASSPETGSGYTF. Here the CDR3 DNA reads TGTGCCAGCAGTCCTGAGACAGGAAGCGGCTACACCTTC.

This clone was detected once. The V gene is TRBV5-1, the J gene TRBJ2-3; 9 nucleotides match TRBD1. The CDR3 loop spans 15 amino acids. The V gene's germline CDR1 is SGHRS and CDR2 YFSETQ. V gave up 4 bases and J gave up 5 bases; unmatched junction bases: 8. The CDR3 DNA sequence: TGCGCCAGCAGCCCAGGGACAGGGTTGGGAGATACGCAGTATTTT. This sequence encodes CASSPGTGLGDTQYF.

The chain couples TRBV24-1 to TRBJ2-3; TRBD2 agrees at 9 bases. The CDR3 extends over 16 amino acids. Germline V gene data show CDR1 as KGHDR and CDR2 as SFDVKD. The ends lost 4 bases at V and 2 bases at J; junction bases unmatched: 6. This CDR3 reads CATSDPSGKFTDTQYF. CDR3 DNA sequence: TGTGCCACCAGTGACCCTAGCGGGAAATTCACAGATACGCAGTATTTT.

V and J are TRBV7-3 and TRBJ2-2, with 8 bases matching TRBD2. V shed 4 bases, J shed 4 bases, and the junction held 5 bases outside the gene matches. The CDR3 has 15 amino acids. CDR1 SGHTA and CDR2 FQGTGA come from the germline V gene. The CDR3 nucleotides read TGTGCCAGCAGCTCCGGGAGGGGAGGCACCGGGGAGCTGTTTTTT. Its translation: CASSSGRGGTGELFF.

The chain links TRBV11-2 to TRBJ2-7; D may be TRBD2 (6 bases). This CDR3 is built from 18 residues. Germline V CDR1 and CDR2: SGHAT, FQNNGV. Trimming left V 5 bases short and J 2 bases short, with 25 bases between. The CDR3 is CASSLRSHGTYAAYEQYF. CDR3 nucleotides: TGTGCCAGCAGCCTTAGAAGTCACGGGACTTATGCAGCCTACGAGCAGTACTTC.

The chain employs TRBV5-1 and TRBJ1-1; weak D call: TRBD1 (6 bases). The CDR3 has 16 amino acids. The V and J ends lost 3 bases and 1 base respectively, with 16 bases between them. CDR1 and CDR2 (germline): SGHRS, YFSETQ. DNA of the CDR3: TGCGCCAGCAGCTCGGGACGGACAGATCCGAACACTGAAGCTTTCTTT. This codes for CASSSGRTDPNTEAFF.

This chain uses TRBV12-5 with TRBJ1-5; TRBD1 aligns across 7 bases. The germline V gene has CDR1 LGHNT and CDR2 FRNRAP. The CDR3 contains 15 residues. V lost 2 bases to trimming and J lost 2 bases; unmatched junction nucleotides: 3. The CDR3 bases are TGTGCTAGTGGTTTGTTTACAGGGGGCAATCAGCCCCAGCATTTT. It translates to CASGLFTGGNQPQHF. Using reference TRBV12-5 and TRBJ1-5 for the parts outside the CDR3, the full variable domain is DARVTQTPRHKVTEMGQEVTMRCQPILGHNTVFWYRQTMMQGLELLAYFRNRAPLDDSGMPKDRFSAEMPDATLATLKIQPSEPRDSAVYFCASGLFTGGNQPQHFGDGTRLSIL.

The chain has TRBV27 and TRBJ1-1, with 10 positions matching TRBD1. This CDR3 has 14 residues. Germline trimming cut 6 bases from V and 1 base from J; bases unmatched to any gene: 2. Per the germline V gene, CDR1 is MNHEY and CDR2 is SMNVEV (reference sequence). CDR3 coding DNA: TGTGCCAGCAGCCGACAGGGGGCGAACACTGAAGCTTTCTTT. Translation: CASSRQGANTEAFF.

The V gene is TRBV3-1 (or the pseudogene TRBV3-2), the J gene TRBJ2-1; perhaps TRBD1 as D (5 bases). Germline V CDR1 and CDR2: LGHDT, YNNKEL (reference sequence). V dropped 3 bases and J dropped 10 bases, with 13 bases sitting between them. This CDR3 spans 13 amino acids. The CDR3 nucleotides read TGTGCCAGCAGCCAGGAATCAGGGAAGGAGCAGTTCTTC. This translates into CASSQESGKEQFF.

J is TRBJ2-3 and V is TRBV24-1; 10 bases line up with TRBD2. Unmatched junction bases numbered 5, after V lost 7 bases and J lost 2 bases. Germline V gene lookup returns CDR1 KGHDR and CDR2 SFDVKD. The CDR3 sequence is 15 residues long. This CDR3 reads CATSELAGATDTQYF. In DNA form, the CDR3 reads TGTGCCACCAGCGAGCTAGCGGGAGCCACAGATACGCAGTATTTT.

The CDR3 loop reads CASSPGQGRAETQYF. CDR3 DNA sequence: TGTGCCAGCAGCCCGGGACAGGGGAGGGCAGAGACCCAGTACTTC. The V call is TRBV5-8, the J call TRBJ2-5, with 10 bases fitting TRBD1. Trimming removed 4 bases from V and 4 bases from J; junction bases left unmatched: 7. The CDR3 is made up of 15 amino acids. Germline V lookup: CDR1 SGHTS, CDR2 YDEGEE.

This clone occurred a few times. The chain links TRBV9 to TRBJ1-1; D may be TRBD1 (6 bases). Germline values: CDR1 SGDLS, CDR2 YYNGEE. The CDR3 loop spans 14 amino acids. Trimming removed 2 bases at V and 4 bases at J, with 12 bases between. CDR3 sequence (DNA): TGTGCCAGCAGCGTGGGGGGGGCCCGCACTGAAGCTTTCTTT. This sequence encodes CASSVGGARTEAFF. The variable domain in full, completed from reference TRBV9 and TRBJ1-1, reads DSGVTQTPKHLITATGQRVTLRCSPRSGDLSVYWYQQSLDQGLQFLIQYYNGEERAKGNILERFSAQQFPDLHSELNLSSLELGDSALYFCASSVGGARTEAFFGQGTRLTVV.